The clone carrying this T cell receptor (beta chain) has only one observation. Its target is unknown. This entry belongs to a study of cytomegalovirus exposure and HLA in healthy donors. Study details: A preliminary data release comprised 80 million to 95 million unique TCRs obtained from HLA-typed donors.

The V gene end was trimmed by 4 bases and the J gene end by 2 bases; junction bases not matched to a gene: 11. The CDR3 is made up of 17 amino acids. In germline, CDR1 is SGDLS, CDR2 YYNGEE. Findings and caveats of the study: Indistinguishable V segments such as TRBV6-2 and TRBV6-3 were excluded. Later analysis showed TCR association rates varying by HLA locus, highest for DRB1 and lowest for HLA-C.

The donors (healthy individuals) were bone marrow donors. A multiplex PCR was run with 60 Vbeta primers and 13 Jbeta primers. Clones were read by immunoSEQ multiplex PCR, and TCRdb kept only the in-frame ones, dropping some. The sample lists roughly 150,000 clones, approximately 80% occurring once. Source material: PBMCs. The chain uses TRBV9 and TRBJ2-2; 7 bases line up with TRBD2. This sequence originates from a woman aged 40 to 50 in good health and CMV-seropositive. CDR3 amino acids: CASSPQRGGQNTGELFF. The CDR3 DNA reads TGTGCCAGCAGCCCCCAGCGGGGAGGCCAAAACACCGGGGAGCTGTTTTTT. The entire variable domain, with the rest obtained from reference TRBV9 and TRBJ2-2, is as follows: DSGVTQTPKHLITATGQRVTLRCSPRSGDLSVYWYQQSLDQGLQFLIQYYNGEERAKGNILERFSAQQFPDLHSELNLSSLELGDSALYFCASSPQRGGQNTGELFFGEGSRLTVL.